A single TCR beta chain is shown here with its context. As yet, its antigen is unknown. The PCR used 60 Vbeta and 13 Jbeta primers. The data were produced by immunoSEQ multiplex PCR, yet TCRdb's version contains in-frame clones alone and is incomplete. The sample holds 70,000 to 80,000 clones, roughly four fifths seen once. The V gene's germline CDR1 is LNHDA and CDR2 SQIVND (reference sequence). The CDR3 contains 15 residues. V was pared by 6 bases and J by 0 bases, with 5 bases of the junction left unmatched. These data belong to a study of cytomegalovirus exposure and HLA in healthy donors. The study's findings and limits: Most TCR sequences showed up rarely, but some public TCRs showed up in many donors. Most of the CMV-associated TCR beta chains (in a later analysis) appeared to be HLA-restricted. In a later analysis, across HLA loci, associated TCR counts were highest for DRB1, lowest for HLA-C. Some TCR beta chains (more than 150 of them) were listed as cytomegalovirus-associated.

The TCR originated in a man between 18 and 35 years old in good health and CMV-seronegative. The sequenced sample consisted of PBMCs. The chain is built from TRBV19 and TRBJ2-5; 9 positions match TRBD1. CDR3 in DNA: TGTGCCAGTAGAGGGGACAGGGAGTACCAAGAGACCCAGTACTTC. Protein sequence: CASRGDREYQETQYF.